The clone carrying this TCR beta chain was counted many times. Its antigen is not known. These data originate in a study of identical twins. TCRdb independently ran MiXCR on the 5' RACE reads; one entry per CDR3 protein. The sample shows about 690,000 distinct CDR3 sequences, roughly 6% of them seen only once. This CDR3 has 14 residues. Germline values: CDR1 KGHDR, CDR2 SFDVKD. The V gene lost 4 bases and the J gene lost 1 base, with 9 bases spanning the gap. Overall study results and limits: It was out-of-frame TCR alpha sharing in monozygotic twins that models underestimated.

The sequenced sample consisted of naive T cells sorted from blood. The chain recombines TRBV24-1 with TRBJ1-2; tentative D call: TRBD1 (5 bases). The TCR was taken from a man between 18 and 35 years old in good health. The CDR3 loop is CATSERGRNYGYTF. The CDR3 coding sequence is TGTGCCACCAGTGAGAGGGGACGTAACTATGGCTACACCTTC.